The sequence of this TCR beta chain was determined in a study of molecular identifiers for immune sequencing clone quantification. Previously described methods and listed TCR primers were used for bulk TCR libraries. TCRdb independently ran MiXCR on the PCR reads; one entry per CDR3 protein. This table has about 640,000 distinct CDR3 sequences, about 20% appearing once. Germline CDR1 reads LGHNA; CDR2 reads YNFKEQ. The CDR3 loop spans 17 amino acids. As to this clonotype: Its antigen is not known. A junction end diverges from the germline sequence, so it may reflect a read error.

Each library that profiled naive CD8 cells came from roughly 18,000 to 920,000 sorted cells with 10%, 30% or 50% RNA. CD8+CD4-CCR7+CD45RA+ cells were sorted as naive CD8 T cells. Regarding the study as a whole: Naive cells had under 1% of molecules in clones above 20 RNA copies, effectors over 99%.

The sequence was obtained from a human donor in good health. Some libraries in this study had Jurkat cell RNA spiked in. The J gene is TRBJ2-3, the V gene TRBV4-2; TRBD2 matches at 8 bases. The sequenced sample consisted of naive CD8+ T cells from blood, with Jurkat cell RNA spiked in. Subset specified: FACS-sorted CD8+CD4-CCR7+CD45RA+ naive T cells. CDR3 sequence: CTSSPGAASGSTDTQYF. The CDR3 bases are TGTACCAGCAGCCCCGGGGCAGCTAGCGGGAGCACAGATACGCAGTATTTT.